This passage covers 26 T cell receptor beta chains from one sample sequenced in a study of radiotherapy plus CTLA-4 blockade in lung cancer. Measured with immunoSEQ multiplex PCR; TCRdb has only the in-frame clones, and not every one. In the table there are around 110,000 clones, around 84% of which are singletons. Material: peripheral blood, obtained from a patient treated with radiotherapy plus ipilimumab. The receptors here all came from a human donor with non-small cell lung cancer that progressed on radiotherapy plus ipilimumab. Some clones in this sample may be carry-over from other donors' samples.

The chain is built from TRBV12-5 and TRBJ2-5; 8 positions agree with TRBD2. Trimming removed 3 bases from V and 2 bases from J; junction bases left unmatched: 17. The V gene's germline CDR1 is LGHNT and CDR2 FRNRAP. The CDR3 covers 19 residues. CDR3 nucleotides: TGTGCTAGTGGTTTTTACGGTCGGGGGGGGTTAAGGGAACAAGAGACCCAGTACTTC. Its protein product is CASGFYGRGGLREQETQYF.

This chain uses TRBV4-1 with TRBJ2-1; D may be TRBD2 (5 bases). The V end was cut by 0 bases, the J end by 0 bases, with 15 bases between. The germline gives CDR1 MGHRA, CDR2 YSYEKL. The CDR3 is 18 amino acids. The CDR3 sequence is CASSQEWLATYSYNEQFF. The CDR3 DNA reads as TGCGCCAGCAGCCAAGAGTGGCTAGCCACCTACTCCTACAATGAGCAGTTCTTC.

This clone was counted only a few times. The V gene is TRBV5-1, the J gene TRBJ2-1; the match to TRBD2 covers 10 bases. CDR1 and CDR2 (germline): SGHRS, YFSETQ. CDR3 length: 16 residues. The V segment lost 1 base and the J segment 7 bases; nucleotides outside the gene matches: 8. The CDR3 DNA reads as TGCGCCAGCAGCTTGAGTCCTCCGGGACTAGCGAATGAGCAGTTCTTC. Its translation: CASSLSPPGLANEQFF.

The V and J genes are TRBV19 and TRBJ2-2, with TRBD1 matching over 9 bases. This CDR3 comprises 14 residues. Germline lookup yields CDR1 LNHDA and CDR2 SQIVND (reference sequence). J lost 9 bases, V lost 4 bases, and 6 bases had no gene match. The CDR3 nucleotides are TGTGCCAGTAGTAGAACAGGGGGCCTCCGGGAGCTGTTTTTT. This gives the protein CASSRTGGLRELFF.

CDR3 sequence (DNA): TGTGCCAGCTCACCGTTCGGGGCAACTAATGAAAAACTGTTTTTT. This codes for CASSPFGATNEKLFF. The V gene is TRBV18, the J gene TRBJ1-4; D ambiguous. This CDR3 spans 15 amino acids. The V gene's germline CDR1 is KGHSH and CDR2 LQKENI. Trimming cost V 3 bases and J 0 bases, with 8 bases left between them. Together with reference TRBV18 and TRBJ1-4, the CDR3 gives the full variable domain: NAGVMQNPRHLVRRRGQEARLRCSPMKGHSHVYWYRQLPEEGLKFMVYLQKENIIDESGMPKERFSAEFPKEGPSILRIQQVVRGDSAAYFCASSPFGATNEKLFFGSGTQLSVL.

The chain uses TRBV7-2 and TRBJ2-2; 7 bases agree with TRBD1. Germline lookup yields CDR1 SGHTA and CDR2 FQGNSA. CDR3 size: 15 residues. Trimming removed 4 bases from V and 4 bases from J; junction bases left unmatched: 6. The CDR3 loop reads CASSSRQGATGELFF. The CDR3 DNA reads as TGTGCCAGCAGCTCGCGACAGGGTGCCACCGGGGAGCTGTTTTTT.

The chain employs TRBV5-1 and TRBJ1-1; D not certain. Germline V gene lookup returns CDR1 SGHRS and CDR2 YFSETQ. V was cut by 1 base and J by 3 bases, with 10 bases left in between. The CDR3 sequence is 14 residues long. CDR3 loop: CASSLRSGDTEAFF. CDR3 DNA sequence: TGCGCCAGCAGCTTGAGGTCAGGCGACACTGAAGCTTTCTTT.

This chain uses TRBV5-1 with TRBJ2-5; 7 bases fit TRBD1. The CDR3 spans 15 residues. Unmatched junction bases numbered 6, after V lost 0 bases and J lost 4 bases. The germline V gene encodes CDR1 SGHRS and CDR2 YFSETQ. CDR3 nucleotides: TGCGCCAGCAGCTTGGCTTCGGGGACAGTAGAGACCCAGTACTTC. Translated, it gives CASSLASGTVETQYF. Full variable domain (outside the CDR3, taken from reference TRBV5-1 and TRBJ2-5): KAGVTQTPRYLIKTRGQQVTLSCSPISGHRSVSWYQQTPGQGLQFLFEYFSETQRNKGNFPGRFSGRQFSNSRSEMNVSTLELGDSALYLCASSLASGTVETQYFGPGTRLLVL.

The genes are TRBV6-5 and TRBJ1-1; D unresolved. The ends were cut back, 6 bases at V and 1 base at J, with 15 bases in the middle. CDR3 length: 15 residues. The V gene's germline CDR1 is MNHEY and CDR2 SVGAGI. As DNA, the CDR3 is TGTGCCAGCAGGAGCGGCGGTGTGGCGAACACTGAAGCTTTCTTT. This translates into CASRSGGVANTEAFF.

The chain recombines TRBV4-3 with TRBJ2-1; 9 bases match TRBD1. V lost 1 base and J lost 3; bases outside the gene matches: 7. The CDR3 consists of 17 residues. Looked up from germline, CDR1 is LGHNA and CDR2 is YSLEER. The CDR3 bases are TGCGCCAGCAGCCAAGCAACCGGGACAGGGAACTACAATGAGCAGTTCTTC. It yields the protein CASSQATGTGNYNEQFF.

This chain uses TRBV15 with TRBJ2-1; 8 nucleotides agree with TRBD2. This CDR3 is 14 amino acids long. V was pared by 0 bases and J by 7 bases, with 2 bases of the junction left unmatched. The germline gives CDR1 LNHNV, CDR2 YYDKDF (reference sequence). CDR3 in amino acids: CATSRDSGANEQFF. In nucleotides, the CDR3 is TGTGCCACCAGCAGAGATAGCGGGGCAAATGAGCAGTTCTTC.

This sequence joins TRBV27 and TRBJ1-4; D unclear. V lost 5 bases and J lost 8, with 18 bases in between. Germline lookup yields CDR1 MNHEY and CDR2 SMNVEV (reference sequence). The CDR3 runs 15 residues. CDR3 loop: CASSPLGTGFEKLFF. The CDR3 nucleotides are TGTGCCAGCAGTCCACTAGGAACTGGTTTCGAAAAACTGTTTTTT.

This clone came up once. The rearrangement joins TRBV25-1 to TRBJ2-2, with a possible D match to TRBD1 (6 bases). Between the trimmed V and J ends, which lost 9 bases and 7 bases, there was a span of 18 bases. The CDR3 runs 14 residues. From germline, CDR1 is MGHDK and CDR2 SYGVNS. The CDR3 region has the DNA TGTGCCAGTACGACAGGTTCGGTTGTCGGGGAGCTGTTTTTT. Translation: CASTTGSVVGELFF.

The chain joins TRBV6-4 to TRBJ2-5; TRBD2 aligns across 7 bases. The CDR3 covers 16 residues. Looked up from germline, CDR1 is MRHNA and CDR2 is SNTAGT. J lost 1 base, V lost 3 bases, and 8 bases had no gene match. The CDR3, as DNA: TGTGCCAGCAGTGAGGAAGCGGGGTCATCCCAAGAGACCCAGTACTTC. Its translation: CASSEEAGSSQETQYF.

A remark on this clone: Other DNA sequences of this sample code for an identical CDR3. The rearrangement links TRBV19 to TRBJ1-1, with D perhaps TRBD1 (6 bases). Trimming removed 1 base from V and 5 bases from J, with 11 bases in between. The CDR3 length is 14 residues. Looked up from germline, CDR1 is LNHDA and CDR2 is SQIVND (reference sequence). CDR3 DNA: TGTGCCAGTAGTATAGGGCAGGGGTATACTGAAGCTTTCTTT. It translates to CASSIGQGYTEAFF.

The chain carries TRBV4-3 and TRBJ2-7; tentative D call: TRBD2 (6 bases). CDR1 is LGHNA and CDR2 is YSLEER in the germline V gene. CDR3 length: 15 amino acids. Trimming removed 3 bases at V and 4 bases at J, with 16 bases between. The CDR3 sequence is CASSHNLAANYEQYF. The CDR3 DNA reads TGCGCCAGCAGCCACAACTTAGCGGCGAATTACGAGCAGTACTTC.

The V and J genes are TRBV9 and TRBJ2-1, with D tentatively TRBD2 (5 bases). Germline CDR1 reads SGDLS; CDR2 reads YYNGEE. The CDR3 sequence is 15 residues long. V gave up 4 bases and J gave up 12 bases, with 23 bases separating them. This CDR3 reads CASSPPPGRELVQFF. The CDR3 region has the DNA TGTGCCAGCAGCCCCCCCCCGGGTAGGGAACTAGTGCAGTTCTTC. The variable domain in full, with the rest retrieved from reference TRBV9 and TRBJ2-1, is DSGVTQTPKHLITATGQRVTLRCSPRSGDLSVYWYQQSLDQGLQFLIQYYNGEERAKGNILERFSAQQFPDLHSELNLSSLELGDSALYFCASSPPPGRELVQFFGPGTRLTVL.

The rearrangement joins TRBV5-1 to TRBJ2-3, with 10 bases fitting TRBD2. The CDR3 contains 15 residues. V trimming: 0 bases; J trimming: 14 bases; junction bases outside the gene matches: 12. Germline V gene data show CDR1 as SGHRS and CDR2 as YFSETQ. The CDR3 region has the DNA TGCGCCAGCAGCTTGGTGGCGAGCGGGGGGGCCTTCCCGTATTTT. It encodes CASSLVASGGAFPYF.

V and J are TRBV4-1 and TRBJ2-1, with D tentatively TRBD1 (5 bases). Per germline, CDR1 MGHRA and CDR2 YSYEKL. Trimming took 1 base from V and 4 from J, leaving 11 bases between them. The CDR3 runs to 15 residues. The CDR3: CASSQVQGIYNEQFF. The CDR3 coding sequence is TGCGCCAGCAGCCAAGTCCAGGGAATTTACAATGAGCAGTTCTTC.

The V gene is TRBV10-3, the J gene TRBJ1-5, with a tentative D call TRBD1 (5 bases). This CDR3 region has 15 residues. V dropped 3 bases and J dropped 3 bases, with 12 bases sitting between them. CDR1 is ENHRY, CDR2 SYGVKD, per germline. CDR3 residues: CAISDYQGLNQPQHF. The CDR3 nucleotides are TGTGCCATCAGTGACTACCAGGGCCTCAATCAGCCCCAGCATTTT.

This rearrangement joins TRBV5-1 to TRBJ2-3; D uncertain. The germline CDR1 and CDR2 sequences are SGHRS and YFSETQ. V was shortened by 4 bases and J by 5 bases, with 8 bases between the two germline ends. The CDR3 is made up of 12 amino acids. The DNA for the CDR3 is TGCGCCAGCAGCATCTATGGAGATACGCAGTATTTT. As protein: CASSIYGDTQYF. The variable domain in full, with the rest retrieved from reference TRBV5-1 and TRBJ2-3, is KAGVTQTPRYLIKTRGQQVTLSCSPISGHRSVSWYQQTPGQGLQFLFEYFSETQRNKGNFPGRFSGRQFSNSRSEMNVSTLELGDSALYLCASSIYGDTQYFGPGTRLTVL.

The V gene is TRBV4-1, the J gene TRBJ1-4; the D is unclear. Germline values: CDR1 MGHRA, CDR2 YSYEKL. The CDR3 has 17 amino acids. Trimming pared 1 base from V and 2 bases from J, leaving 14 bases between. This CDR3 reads CASSQGLFAGTNEKLFF. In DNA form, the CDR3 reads TGCGCCAGCAGCCAAGGCCTTTTTGCCGGGACTAATGAAAAACTGTTTTTT.

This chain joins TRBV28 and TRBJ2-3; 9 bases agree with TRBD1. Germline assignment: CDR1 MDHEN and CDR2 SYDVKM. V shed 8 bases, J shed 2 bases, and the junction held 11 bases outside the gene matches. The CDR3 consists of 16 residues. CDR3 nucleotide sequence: TGTGCCAGCTCCGGGACAGGGATTGGGTACACAGATACGCAGTATTTT. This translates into CASSGTGIGYTDTQYF.

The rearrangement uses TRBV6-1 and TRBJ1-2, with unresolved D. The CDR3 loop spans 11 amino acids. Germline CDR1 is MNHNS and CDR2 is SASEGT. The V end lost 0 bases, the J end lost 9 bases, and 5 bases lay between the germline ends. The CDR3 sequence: CASSEATRYTF. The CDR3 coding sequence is TGTGCCAGCAGTGAAGCGACGCGCTACACCTTC.

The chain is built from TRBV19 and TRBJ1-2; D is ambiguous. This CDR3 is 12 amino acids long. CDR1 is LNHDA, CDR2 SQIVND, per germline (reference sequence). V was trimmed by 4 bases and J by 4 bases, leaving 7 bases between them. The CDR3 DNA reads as TGTGCCAGTAGTAGGGTTTCCTATGGCTACACCTTC. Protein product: CASSRVSYGYTF.

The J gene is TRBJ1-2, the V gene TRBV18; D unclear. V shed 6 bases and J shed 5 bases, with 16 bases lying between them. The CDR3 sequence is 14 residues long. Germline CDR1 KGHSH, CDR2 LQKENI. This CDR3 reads CASSQNRRKYGYTF. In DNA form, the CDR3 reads TGTGCCAGCTCCCAAAATCGGCGCAAATATGGCTACACCTTC.